These 15 T cell receptor beta chains share one sample of origin, sequenced in a study of blood T cells in healthy people across ages (dated by TCRdb to between 2015 and 2017). The method behind the library was 5' RACE. Reads for this sample came from an Illumina HiSeq 2500. A second about 7 to 11 cycle PCR used a sample-barcoded 5' primer and a J-beta primer mix. TCRdb took the public reads, trimmed them with fastp at Q25, ran MiXCR for clone calling and kept in-frame beta chains. Each CDR3 protein gets just one entry, which takes the most common genes and DNA from the rows behind it. The table for this sample lists 1.4 million or so distinct CDR3 sequences; 42% of them were counted only once. The ten most abundant clones make up about 4% of the sample. The sequencing sample was made of blood. These receptors originate from a young woman in good health.

This clonotype was seen more than once but under ten times. The chain has TRBV6-5 and TRBJ2-7, with D possibly TRBD2 on 5 matching bases. Trimming removed 4 bases from V and 5 bases from J, with 12 bases in between. Germline V lookup: CDR1 MNHEY, CDR2 SVGAGI. This CDR3 contains 13 residues. The CDR3 is CASSSRGVHEQYF. The CDR3 DNA reads TGTGCCAGCAGTTCCCGGGGAGTCCACGAGCAGTACTTC.

This clonotype occurred a few times. The V call is TRBV7-2, the J call TRBJ2-5; D gene ambiguous. The J call may be mistaken, given a closer DNA end match to TRBJ2-7. CDR1 is SGHTA and CDR2 is FQGNSA in the germline V gene. CDR3 length: 14 residues. CDR3 in DNA: TGTGCCAGCAAGTTAGGGCGCCAGGTGGGCGAGCAGTACTTC. This gives the protein CASKLGRQVGEQYF.

CDR3 loop: CASSPQRGGLSEQYF. The DNA for the CDR3 is TGTGCCAGCAGTCCTCAGCGGGGGGGCCTCTCCGAGCAGTACTTC. The V gene is TRBV12-3 or TRBV12-4, the J gene TRBJ2-5; TRBD2 aligns across 10 bases. The J call is doubtful: the DNA matches TRBJ2-7 better. This CDR3 spans 15 amino acids.

There are a few counts of this clonotype. The chain carries TRBV7-9 and TRBJ1-1; D ambiguous. CDR1 and CDR2 (germline): SEHNR, FQNEAQ (reference sequence). The V gene lost 1 base and the J gene lost 4 bases, with 10 bases spanning the gap. This CDR3 spans 14 amino acids. CDR3 sequence (DNA): TGTGCCAGCAGCTTAGGGGTGGGAGTCACTGAAGCTTTCTTT. It yields the protein CASSLGVGVTEAFF.

A few counts support this clonotype. This chain joins TRBV29-1 and TRBJ2-2; TRBD1 might be the D (5 bases). V gave up 4 bases and J gave up 6 bases, with 9 bases separating them. The CDR3 is made up of 12 amino acids. Per germline, CDR1 SQVTM and CDR2 ANQGSEA. CDR3 loop: CSVGQGAGELFF. CDR3 DNA: TGCAGCGTTGGTCAGGGCGCCGGGGAGCTGTTTTTT.

The chain is built from TRBV5-1 and TRBJ1-2; D possibly corresponds to TRBD1 (6 bases). The CDR3 spans 16 residues. Per the germline V gene, CDR1 is SGHRS and CDR2 is YFSETQ. The V gene lost 2 bases and the J gene lost 4 bases, with 18 bases spanning the gap. The CDR3 protein is CASSFQQGGRLYGYTF. CDR3 coding DNA: TGCGCCAGCAGCTTCCAACAGGGAGGCCGACTCTATGGCTACACCTTC.

Here the CDR3 DNA reads TGTGCCAGCTCACCACAGACTGGGGGTTCCTATAATTCACCCCTCCACTTT. This translates into CASSPQTGGSYNSPLHF. This chain connects TRBV18 to TRBJ1-6; D possibly corresponds to TRBD1 (5 bases). V shed 1 base and J shed 1 base, with 11 bases lying between them. From germline, CDR1 is KGHSH and CDR2 LQKENI. The CDR3 contains 17 residues.

The chain employs TRBV7-2 and TRBJ1-1; tentative D call: TRBD1 (6 bases). Germline CDR1 reads SGHTA; CDR2 reads FQGNSA. This CDR3 spans 15 amino acids. The V gene lost 2 bases and the J gene lost 4 bases, with 14 bases spanning the gap. The CDR3 loop reads CASSLKVGGVTEAFF. In nucleotides, the CDR3 is TGTGCCAGCAGCTTAAAAGTCGGGGGCGTCACTGAAGCTTTCTTT.

The chain has TRBV7-2 and TRBJ1-5; no clear D. The V gene's germline CDR1 is SGHTA and CDR2 FQGNSA. Trimming shortened V by 1 base and J by 0 bases, and 13 bases separated the two germline ends. The CDR3 length is 17 residues. The CDR3 is CASSLVLGGYSNQPQHF. The CDR3 DNA is TGTGCCAGCAGCTTAGTGCTGGGCGGGTATAGCAATCAGCCCCAGCATTTT.

This chain joins TRBV2 and TRBJ1-1, with no clear D. Trimming stripped 10 bases from V and 3 bases from J, with 15 bases between. The CDR3 is made up of 13 amino acids. Germline-derived CDR1 and CDR2 are SNHLY and FYNNEI. The CDR3 here is CATLLNVYTEAFF. CDR3 in DNA: TGTGCCACCCTCTTGAACGTATACACTGAAGCTTTCTTT.

The CDR3 nucleotides are TGTGCCAGCAGCCAAGTTGCAGGGCTAGACTACAATGAGCAGTTCTTC. Translating gives CASSQVAGLDYNEQFF. The rearrangement joins TRBV3-1 to TRBJ2-1; TRBD1 might be the D (5 bases). This CDR3 has 16 residues. Germline loops: CDR1 LGHDT, CDR2 YNNKEL (reference sequence). The germline V and J ends were trimmed by 1 base and 3 bases, with 13 bases remaining between them.

The rearrangement joins TRBV4-1 to TRBJ2-2; possible D gene TRBD2, 5 bases. CDR1 and CDR2 from the germline V gene are MGHRA and YSYEKL. The CDR3 sequence is 15 residues long. V was shortened by 2 bases and J by 3 bases, with 10 bases between the two germline ends. The CDR3 DNA reads TGCGCCAGCAGCCAACAGCTAGCAGACACCGGGGAGCTGTTTTTT. Translating gives CASSQQLADTGELFF.

The rearrangement links TRBV20-1 to TRBJ2-3; 8 positions agree with TRBD2. The CDR3 spans 16 residues. V trimming: 5 bases; J trimming: 2 bases; junction bases outside the gene matches: 12. CDR1 and CDR2 from the germline V gene are DFQATT and SNEGSKA (reference sequence). Here the CDR3 reads CSAGTPDGRATDTQYF. The CDR3, as DNA: TGCAGTGCTGGAACCCCAGACGGGAGGGCCACAGATACGCAGTATTTT.

The chain joins TRBV14 to TRBJ2-2; D is possibly TRBD1 (5 bases). Germline V gene sequence: CDR1 SGHDN, CDR2 FVKESK. The CDR3 is made up of 15 amino acids. With 2 bases removed from V and 4 bases from J, the gap between germline ends came to 11 bases. The CDR3 protein is CASSQIQGFTGELFF. CDR3 nucleotide sequence: TGTGCCAGCAGCCAAATTCAGGGTTTCACCGGGGAGCTGTTTTTT.

This clonotype was detected once. DNA of the CDR3: TGCAGTGCTGCATATCGGGGGTACTCCTACAATGAGCAGTTCTTC. Protein product: CSAAYRGYSYNEQFF. The rearrangement uses TRBV20-1 and TRBJ2-1; D is perhaps TRBD2 (6 bases). Germline assignment: CDR1 DFQATT and CDR2 SNEGSKA (reference sequence). V was cut by 5 bases and J by 0 bases, with 14 bases left in between. The CDR3 sequence is 15 residues long.